What follows is one TCR beta chain and its context. Its target is unknown. The source of the sample is a study of OX40 agonist ivuxolimab in advanced cancers. Study findings and constraints: The expanded peripheral T cells' antigen specificity was not determined. Low clonal expansion, among the lowest seen, marked partial responders at 0.1-3.0 mg/kg.

The repertoire was sequenced with immunoSEQ multiplex PCR; TCRdb's copy has only in-frame clones and lacks some. Here the sample spans about 73,000 clones, roughly nine tenths being singletons. The CDR3 extends over 15 amino acids. Germline V gene sequence: CDR1 MNHEY, CDR2 SVGAGI. V was shortened by 5 bases and J by 1 base, with 9 bases between the two germline ends. The sample was CD4+ or CD8+ T cells sorted from blood, taken in a trial of the OX40 agonist ivuxolimab. The genes are TRBV6-5 and TRBJ1-6; D possibly corresponds to TRBD1 (5 bases). This receptor was taken from an adult with an advanced solid tumor such as melanoma, head and neck, liver or kidney cancer. CDR3 bases: TGTGCCAGCAGTCCCAGGGTGTCCTATAATTCACCCCTCCACTTT. It is translated as CASSPRVSYNSPLHF.